This passage covers 16 T cell receptor beta chains from one sample sequenced in a study of shared clonotypes between healthy human individuals. Terminally differentiated effector memory CD45RA+ cells were excluded from the naive CD8 cells, which were CD45RO-negative and positively selected for CCR7. Profiled with immunoSEQ multiplex PCR; TCRdb holds only in-frame clones, not every one. The sample consists of hundreds of thousands of clones, roughly 96% of them appearing once. Sequences were obtained from naive CD8+ T cells sorted from blood. The receptors originated from a woman aged 25 to 39 in good health.

V gene TRBV28 combines with J gene TRBJ2-5, with TRBD2 identical over 11 bases. Gene TRBJ2-7 matches the end of the DNA better, so the J call may be wrong. CDR1 MDHEN and CDR2 SYDVKM come from the germline V gene. The length of the CDR3 is 13 residues. The CDR3 DNA is TGTGCCAGCAGACTAGCGGGAGTTCCCGAGCAGTACTTC. Residues: CASRLAGVPEQYF.

Comment on this clone: With a much larger clone just one base away, this may be a read error. Within the sample, other DNA sequences also encode this same CDR3. The genes are TRBV5-5 and TRBJ2-7; D gene ambiguous. V was clipped by 2 bases and J by 0 bases, with 0 bases between them. The CDR3 length is 11 residues. CDR1 SGHKS and CDR2 YYEKEE come from the germline V gene (reference sequence). CDR3 amino acids: CASSFSYEQYF. In nucleotides, the CDR3 is TGTGCCAGCAGCTTCTCCTACGAGCAGTACTTC.

The chain employs TRBV11-2 and TRBJ2-2, with 8 bases matching TRBD1. This CDR3 is 17 amino acids long. After removal of 1 base from V and 7 bases from J, the junction contained 11 bases not matched to a gene. Germline-derived CDR1 and CDR2 are SGHAT and FQNNGV. Written as DNA, the CDR3 is TGTGCCAGCAGCTTAGTACCCTCTCAGGGGGCTGTCGGGGAGCTGTTTTTT. Encoded protein: CASSLVPSQGAVGELFF.

The chain has TRBV2 and TRBJ1-2, with TRBD1 identical over 10 bases. The CDR3 runs 13 residues. The ends lost 6 bases at V and 4 bases at J; junction bases unmatched: 2. Germline V gene sequence: CDR1 SNHLY, CDR2 FYNNEI. The DNA of the CDR3 is TGTGCCAGCAGGGACAGGGGGATCTATGGCTACACCTTC. It specifies CASRDRGIYGYTF.

The V gene is TRBV15, the J gene TRBJ2-7; D ambiguous. Germline V gene lookup returns CDR1 LNHNV and CDR2 YYDKDF (reference sequence). The CDR3 has 14 residues. Trimming took 0 bases from V and 12 from J, leaving 18 bases between them. The CDR3 protein is CATSRDPLTDFWYF. The CDR3 nucleotides read TGTGCCACCAGCAGAGACCCCCTGACTGACTTCTGGTACTTC.

The gene calls are TRBV27 and TRBJ2-7, with a tentative D call TRBD1 (6 bases). Between the trimmed V and J ends, which lost 5 bases and 3 bases, there was a span of 14 bases. CDR1 MNHEY and CDR2 SMNVEV come from the germline V gene (reference sequence). This CDR3 region has 14 residues. CDR3 coding DNA: TGTGCCAGCAGTGTAGCAGGGGCGGACTACGAGCAGTACTTC. Translation gives CASSVAGADYEQYF.

The V and J genes are TRBV5-8 and TRBJ2-1, with a possible D match to TRBD2 (5 bases). Trimming stripped 0 bases from V and 4 bases from J, with 8 bases between. This CDR3 is 14 amino acids long. Germline-derived CDR1 and CDR2 are SGHTS and YDEGEE. As DNA, the CDR3 is TGTGCCAGCAGCTTGGGACGGGATTACAATGAGCAGTTCTTC. Amino acid sequence: CASSLGRDYNEQFF.

V gene TRBV13 combines with J gene TRBJ2-5; 7 nucleotides match TRBD1. The end of the DNA is better explained by TRBJ2-7, so the J call may be wrong. The CDR3 has 13 amino acids. In germline, CDR1 is PRHDT, CDR2 FYEKMQ (reference sequence). The CDR3 nucleotides read TGTGCCAGCAGCTCGGGACAGATGTACGAGCAGTACTTC. This sequence encodes CASSSGQMYEQYF.

The V and J genes are TRBV27 and TRBJ2-3; 10 nucleotides line up with TRBD1. The V gene end was trimmed by 5 bases and the J gene end by 1 base; junction bases not matched to a gene: 6. Germline V gene lookup returns CDR1 MNHEY and CDR2 SMNVEV (reference sequence). The CDR3 covers 16 residues. Here the CDR3 reads CASSVPGTGGTDTQYF. CDR3 nucleotides: TGTGCCAGCAGTGTACCAGGGACAGGGGGCACAGATACGCAGTATTTT.

The chain has TRBV5-6 and TRBJ2-1; weak D call: TRBD2 (6 bases). CDR1 and CDR2 (germline): SGHDT, YYEEEE. There are 15 residues in the CDR3. Trimming pared 2 bases from V and 3 bases from J, leaving 12 bases between. CDR3 loop: CASSLYTGDYNEQFF. The CDR3, as DNA: TGTGCCAGCAGCTTATATACGGGGGACTACAATGAGCAGTTCTTC.

Comments on this clone: In the same sample, other DNA sequences code for this CDR3. The chain is built from TRBV7-9 and TRBJ2-3, with 10 bases identical to TRBD1. The CDR3 length is 15 residues. CDR1 is SEHNR and CDR2 is FQNEAQ in the germline V gene (reference sequence). With V trimmed by 5 bases and J by 3 bases, 5 bases remained unmatched. The CDR3 sequence is CASSPRTGGTDTQYF. The CDR3 DNA follows: TGTGCCAGCAGCCCAAGGACAGGGGGAACAGATACGCAGTATTTT.

This rearrangement joins TRBV21-1 to TRBJ2-1; the DNA was not used to check the table's D call, TRBD1. TRBV21-1 is flagged as a pseudogene. CDR3 length equals 14 residues. The CDR3 region has the DNA TGTGCCAGCAGTAGGGGGAGCTCCTACAATGAGCAGTTCTTC. This sequence encodes CASSRGSSYNEQFF.

The V call is TRBV13, the J call TRBJ1-1; D is unclear. Germline CDR1 reads PRHDT; CDR2 reads FYEKMQ (reference sequence). The V gene lost 3 bases and the J gene lost 4 bases, with 9 bases spanning the gap. The CDR3 is 13 amino acids. This chain's CDR3 is CASSFGSGTEAFF. The CDR3 DNA sequence: TGTGCCAGCAGCTTCGGGTCGGGCACTGAAGCTTTCTTT.

The chain couples TRBV6-5 to TRBJ2-1, with a possible D match to TRBD1 (6 bases). Germline CDR1 and CDR2: MNHEY and SVGAGI. V gave up 7 bases and J gave up 6 bases, with 16 bases separating them. This CDR3 has 14 residues. The CDR3 reads CASTPATGFNEQFF. DNA for the CDR3: TGTGCCAGCACCCCAGCCACAGGGTTCAATGAGCAGTTCTTC.

The gene calls are TRBV30 and TRBJ2-1, with 10 bases lining up with TRBD2. The CDR3 loop spans 15 amino acids. J lost 5 bases, V lost 0 bases, and 4 bases had no gene match. The germline gives CDR1 GTSNPN, CDR2 SVGIG (reference sequence). The CDR3 sequence: CAWSVGLAGDNEQFF. The DNA of the CDR3 is TGTGCCTGGAGTGTAGGGCTAGCGGGAGACAATGAGCAGTTCTTC.

The chain has TRBV7-9 and TRBJ2-7; TRBD1 aligns across 7 bases. J gave up 2 bases and V 4 bases, and 2 bases lay outside the gene matches. CDR3 length: 13 amino acids. Germline V gene data show CDR1 as SEHNR and CDR2 as FQNEAQ (reference sequence). This CDR3 reads CASSYGQAYEQYF. The CDR3 coding sequence is TGTGCCAGCAGCTATGGACAGGCCTACGAGCAGTACTTC.